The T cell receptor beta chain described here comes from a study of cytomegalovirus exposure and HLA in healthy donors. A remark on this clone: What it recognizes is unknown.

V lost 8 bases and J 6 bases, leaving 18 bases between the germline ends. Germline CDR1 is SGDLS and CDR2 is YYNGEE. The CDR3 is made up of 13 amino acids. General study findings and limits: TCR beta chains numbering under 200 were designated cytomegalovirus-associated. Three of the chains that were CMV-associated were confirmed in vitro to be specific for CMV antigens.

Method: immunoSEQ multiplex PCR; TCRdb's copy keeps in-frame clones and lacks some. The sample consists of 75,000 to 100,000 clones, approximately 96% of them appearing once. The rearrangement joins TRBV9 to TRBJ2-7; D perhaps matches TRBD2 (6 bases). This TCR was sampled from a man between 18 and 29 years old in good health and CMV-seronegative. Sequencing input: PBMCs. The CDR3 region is CARRRTNSSEQYF. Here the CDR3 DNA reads TGTGCCAGGCGACGGACTAATTCTAGCGAGCAGTACTTC.